This entry concerns a single T cell receptor (beta chain). Assay: immunoSEQ multiplex PCR; the TCRdb copy retains only in-frame clones and omits some. This sample has around 68,000 clones, with roughly 91% found just once. This sample was included in a study of T cell changes during pregnancy in multiple sclerosis. The CDR3 is made up of 15 amino acids. V was trimmed by 3 bases and J by 4 bases, leaving 15 bases between them. CDR1 and CDR2 (germline): MNHEY, SMNVEV (reference sequence). The J gene is TRBJ2-5, the V gene TRBV27; perhaps TRBD1 as D (5 bases). The sample in question was peripheral blood, obtained in the third trimester of pregnancy. The TCR originated in a female donor in good health, enrolled as a control in a pregnancy study. Written as DNA, the CDR3 is TGTGCCAGCAGTTTTCTCGGACATCAAACAGAGACCCAGTACTTC. Protein product: CASSFLGHQTETQYF.